The text below deals with one T cell receptor (beta chain). Those enrolled in Seattle joined during active infection and were followed longitudinally afterward. The data derive from a study of blood T cell repertoires in COVID-19. Looking at the study overall: PBMCs, B-cell-depleted T cells, or T cells were the source of the cDNA or gDNA that made up the material.

The germline CDR1 and CDR2 sequences are SGHTA and FQGNSA. The ends were cut back, 1 base at V and 1 base at J, with 8 bases in the middle. The CDR3 is made up of 14 amino acids. Original processing methods: From reference gene primer amplification, estimates of nucleated cell counts were derived. Profiling relied on immunoSEQ multiplex PCR, and the TCRdb table lists in-frame clones only, not all of them. The V and J calls and the clone size are those of that table, but D and trimming were determined from the DNA. The table shows a few hundred thousand clones, with around nine tenths occurring only once.

The sequence came from a woman in her 70s with COVID-19, enrolled during active disease. Sequenced: peripheral blood. The V and J genes are TRBV7-2 and TRBJ2-7; D is undetermined. The CDR3 DNA sequence: TGTGCCAGCAGCTTAGATATTCAGTCCTACGAGCAGTACTTC. Its protein is CASSLDIQSYEQYF.